A single sample is the source of the 19 T cell receptor beta chains below, sequenced in a study of post-analysis software for immune sequencing data. Overall study findings and caveats: Relative to controls, patients had about five TRBV segments at higher frequency, with TRBV5-6, TRBV5-1 and TRBV20-1 among these.

Which antigens these TCRs recognize remains unknown. cDNA libraries for TCR beta contained unique molecular identifiers. TCRdb independently ran MiXCR on the PCR reads; one entry per CDR3 protein. In the table there are about 760,000 distinct CDR3 sequences, just under 30% of which are singletons. Material for sequencing was blood. The source of these receptors is a girl under 18 with multiple sclerosis.

This clonotype was observed a few times. This chain joins TRBV9 and TRBJ2-4; TRBD1 or TRBD2 may be the D gene (5 bases each). Germline-derived CDR1 and CDR2 are SGDLS and YYNGEE. Trimming removed 7 bases from V and 7 bases from J, with 18 bases in between. The CDR3 extends over 14 amino acids. CDR3 sequence (DNA): TGTGCCAGCGGGGGTGGGGCTCGGTTTAACATTCAGTACTTC. This gives the protein CASGGGARFNIQYF. Supplemented by reference TRBV9 and TRBJ2-4, the full variable domain reads DSGVTQTPKHLITATGQRVTLRCSPRSGDLSVYWYQQSLDQGLQFLIQYYNGEERAKGNILERFSAQQFPDLHSELNLSSLELGDSALYFCASGGGARFNIQYFGAGTRLSVL.

The chain employs TRBV20-1 and TRBJ1-1; perhaps TRBD1 as D (5 bases). V was clipped by 4 bases and J by 4 bases, with 7 bases between them. The CDR3 runs to 11 residues. In germline, CDR1 is DFQATT, CDR2 SNEGSKA (reference sequence). CDR3 amino acids: CSATGPTEAFF. The CDR3 nucleotides read TGCAGTGCTACAGGGCCCACTGAAGCTTTCTTT.

The sample holds a few counts of this clonotype. The chain recombines TRBV24-1 with TRBJ2-5; no reliable D call. Germline values: CDR1 KGHDR, CDR2 SFDVKD. V lost 3 bases and J lost 2, with 9 bases in between. This CDR3 comprises 14 residues. In DNA form, the CDR3 reads TGTGCCACCAGTGATCAGCGCCTACAAGAGACCCAGTACTTC. This codes for CATSDQRLQETQYF.

This clonotype showed up just a few times. V gene TRBV5-1 combines with J gene TRBJ1-5, with D perhaps matching TRBD1 (6 bases). V lost 1 base to trimming and J lost 7 bases, with 9 bases between them. The germline CDR1 and CDR2 sequences are SGHRS and YFSETQ. There are 13 residues in the CDR3. The DNA of the CDR3 is TGCGCCAGCAGCTTGACAGGGCTCCAGCCCCAGCATTTT. Residues: CASSLTGLQPQHF.

There are a few counts of this clonotype. The gene calls are TRBV6-5 and TRBJ2-1, with TRBD2 matching over 8 bases. Per germline, CDR1 MNHEY and CDR2 SVGAGI. This CDR3 contains 15 residues. V gave up 7 bases and J gave up 10 bases; unmatched junction bases: 15. CDR3 loop: CASTKLTSGSPEQFF. The CDR3 coding sequence is TGTGCCAGCACCAAACTAACCAGCGGGAGCCCGGAGCAGTTCTTC.

The chain links TRBV4-3 to TRBJ2-1; the match to TRBD2 covers 11 bases. CDR3 length: 19 residues. Germline trimming cut 4 bases from V and 0 bases from J; bases unmatched to any gene: 11. Germline values: CDR1 LGHNA, CDR2 YSLEER. This chain's CDR3 is CASSRIAGTSGSSYNEQFF. In DNA, the CDR3 is TGCGCCAGCAGCCGAATAGCCGGGACTAGCGGAAGCTCCTACAATGAGCAGTTCTTC.

Points on this clonotype: This sequence may be a read error, since a much larger clone differs from it by one base. V and J are TRBV7-9 and TRBJ2-1; no definite D call. The V gene's germline CDR1 is SEHNR and CDR2 FQNEAQ (reference sequence). This CDR3 region has 15 residues. Trimming shortened V by 5 bases and J by 5 bases, and 16 bases separated the two germline ends. CDR3 sequence (DNA): TGTGCCAGCAGCCCTCCGGAAGAGGCCCACAATGAGCAGTTCTTC. This encodes CASSPPEEAHNEQFF.

The V call is TRBV28, the J call TRBJ2-3; maybe TRBD1 (5 bases). Trimming removed 4 bases from V and 1 base from J, with 21 bases in between. Germline assignment: CDR1 MDHEN and CDR2 SYDVKM. The CDR3 contains 18 residues. CDR3 in DNA: TGTGCCAGCAGTTCCCACGAGCTAAGGCTGGGGCGCACAGATACGCAGTATTTT. Its protein product is CASSSHELRLGRTDTQYF.

This clonotype was seen only a few times. The J gene is TRBJ2-7, the V gene TRBV5-6, with unresolved D. There are 11 residues in the CDR3. Trimming stripped 4 bases from V and 5 bases from J, with 7 bases between. Germline CDR1 reads SGHDT; CDR2 reads YYEEEE. CDR3 sequence reads: CASSDLDEQYF. The CDR3 DNA reads as TGTGCCAGCAGCGACCTAGACGAGCAGTACTTC.

This clonotype appeared a few times. J is TRBJ1-2 and V is TRBV12-3 or TRBV12-4; D not certain. The V end lost 6 bases, the J end lost 5 bases, and 16 bases lay between the germline ends. The CDR3 loop spans 14 amino acids. CDR3 in DNA: TGTGCCAGCAGCTCCCCTGGGGATGATTATGGCTACACCTTC. Its protein is CASSSPGDDYGYTF.

V is TRBV11-2 and J is TRBJ1-2; unclear D gene. In germline, CDR1 is SGHAT, CDR2 FQNNGV. The CDR3 length is 13 residues. Trimming removed 0 bases at V and 4 bases at J, with 6 bases between. The CDR3 sequence is CASSLERPYGYTF. In DNA, the CDR3 is TGTGCCAGCAGCTTAGAACGCCCCTATGGCTACACCTTC.

Concerning this clonotype: This may stem from a read error, because a much larger clone lies one nucleotide away. The chain has TRBV27 and TRBJ2-3, with D unclear. Per the germline V gene, CDR1 is MNHEY and CDR2 is SMNVEV (reference sequence). The CDR3 sequence is 17 residues long. The CDR3 DNA reads as TGTGCCGGCAGCCCGGAAGGAAGAATCAGCAGGCCTCATACGCAGTATTTT. Translation: CAGSPEGRISRPHTQYF.

A few counts support this clonotype. The CDR3 reads CASTPFVGRGNQPQHF. The CDR3, as DNA: TGTGCCAGCACCCCCTTCGTGGGAAGAGGCAATCAGCCCCAGCATTTT. The rearrangement links TRBV7-8 to TRBJ1-5; D is uncertain. This CDR3 is 16 amino acids long. V shed 7 bases and J shed 2 bases, with 18 bases lying between them. The germline CDR1 and CDR2 sequences are SGHVS and FQNEAQ.

The J gene is TRBJ2-7, the V gene TRBV7-6, with 7 bases lining up with TRBD2. CDR1 and CDR2 from the germline V gene are SGHVS and FNYEAQ. This CDR3 spans 18 amino acids. V trimming: 4 bases; J trimming: 7 bases; junction bases outside the gene matches: 22. CDR3 sequence (DNA): TGTGCCAGCAGCTCCGCCCTATCCCTAGCGGCAACCGACAATGAGCAGTACTTC. Amino acids: CASSSALSLAATDNEQYF.

The CDR3 DNA reads TGTGCCAGCACCGTCGGGGAAGGGTTGAAGCCCCAGCATTTT. Protein sequence: CASTVGEGLKPQHF. The V and J genes are TRBV28 and TRBJ1-5; D call uncertain. Deletions cut 7 bases from V and 8 bases from J, with 18 bases between. CDR1 and CDR2 from the germline V gene are MDHEN and SYDVKM. The CDR3 totals 14 residues.

This clonotype showed up just a few times. The chain employs TRBV6-4 and TRBJ1-4; D may be TRBD1 (6 bases). The CDR3 is 13 amino acids. The V gene's germline CDR1 is MRHNA and CDR2 SNTAGT. Trimming cost V 9 bases and J 2 bases, with 10 bases left between them. CDR3 loop: CASSDSTNEKLFF. CDR3 DNA sequence: TGTGCCAGTTCGGACAGCACTAATGAAAAACTGTTTTTT.

The chain uses TRBV19 and TRBJ1-1, with D perhaps TRBD1 (6 bases). This CDR3 contains 16 residues. The germline V gene has CDR1 LNHDA and CDR2 SQIVND (reference sequence). V lost 5 bases to trimming and J lost 0 bases, with 16 bases between them. CDR3 sequence (DNA): TGTGCCAGTAGTGTATCCGCCCAGGGGATGAACACTGAAGCTTTCTTT. It translates to CASSVSAQGMNTEAFF.

This clonotype appeared many times. The rearrangement links TRBV29-1 to TRBJ2-1; the match to TRBD2 covers 10 bases. The CDR3 sequence is 15 residues long. Trimming took 6 bases from V and 5 from J; bases not matched to a gene: 10. Germline assignment: CDR1 SQVTM and CDR2 ANQGSEA. The CDR3 loop is CSVQKREGPHNEQFF. For the CDR3, the DNA is TGCAGCGTCCAAAAGCGGGAGGGCCCCCACAATGAGCAGTTCTTC.

This clonotype was detected only a few times. This rearrangement joins TRBV15 to TRBJ2-5; 14 bases line up with TRBD2. This CDR3 spans 14 amino acids. Trimming removed 6 bases from V and 11 bases from J; junction bases left unmatched: 8. CDR1 LNHNV and CDR2 YYDKDF come from the germline V gene (reference sequence). The CDR3 loop reads CATRGLAGGGEQYF. The CDR3 nucleotides read TGTGCCACCAGAGGACTAGCGGGGGGTGGAGAGCAGTACTTC.